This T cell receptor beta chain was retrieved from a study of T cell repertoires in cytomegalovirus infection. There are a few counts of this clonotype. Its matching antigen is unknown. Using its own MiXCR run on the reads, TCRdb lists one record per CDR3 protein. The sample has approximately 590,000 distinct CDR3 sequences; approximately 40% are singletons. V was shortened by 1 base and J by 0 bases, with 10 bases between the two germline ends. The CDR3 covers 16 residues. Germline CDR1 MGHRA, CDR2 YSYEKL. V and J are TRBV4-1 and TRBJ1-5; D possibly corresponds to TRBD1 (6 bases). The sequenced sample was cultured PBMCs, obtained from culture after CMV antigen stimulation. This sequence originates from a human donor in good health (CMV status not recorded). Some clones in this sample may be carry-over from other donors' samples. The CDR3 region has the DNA TGCGCCAGCAGCCAAGGGACAGCGGATAGCAATCAGCCCCAGCATTTT. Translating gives CASSQGTADSNQPQHF.